Below are 23 T cell receptor beta chains sequenced from a single sample in a study of early T cells in non-severe SARS-CoV-2 infection. TCRdb processed the 5' RACE reads anew with MiXCR; each CDR3 protein has one entry. This sample has more than 55,000 distinct CDR3 sequences, with under 15% found just once. Sequenced material: whole blood. These receptors were collected from an adult who was a healthcare worker with PCR-confirmed SARS-CoV-2 infection or an uninfected control (not recorded which).

The sample holds many counts of this clonotype. The CDR3 protein is CASSLNYEQYF. CDR3 DNA sequence: TGTGCCAGCAGCCTGAACTACGAGCAGTACTTC. The rearrangement uses TRBV7-2 and TRBJ2-7; D not resolved. V lost 5 bases to trimming and J lost 3 bases, with 5 bases between them. Germline V CDR1 and CDR2: SGHTA, FQGNSA. The CDR3 covers 11 residues.

CDR3 loop: CSVEEGAGGTEAFF. The CDR3, as DNA: TGCAGCGTTGAAGAGGGCGCCGGAGGAACTGAAGCTTTCTTT. This chain joins TRBV29-1 and TRBJ1-1, with D unresolved. Germline CDR1 and CDR2: SQVTM and ANQGSEA. The CDR3 is made up of 14 amino acids. V was clipped by 0 bases and J by 5 bases, with 13 bases between them.

This clonotype was observed at least ten times. The rearrangement joins TRBV2 to TRBJ2-3, with 11 bases identical to TRBD2. The CDR3 extends over 16 amino acids. CDR1 is SNHLY, CDR2 FYNNEI, per germline. V gave up 1 base and J gave up 4 bases; unmatched junction bases: 4. The CDR3 bases are TGTGCCAGCAGTGAAGATAGCGGGGGGGGATCAGATACGCAGTATTTT. Residues: CASSEDSGGGSDTQYF.

This clonotype was counted many times. This chain uses TRBV15 with TRBJ2-7; maybe TRBD2 (5 bases). V was cut by 5 bases and J by 0 bases, with 8 bases left in between. CDR1 and CDR2 (germline): LNHNV, YYDKDF (reference sequence). The CDR3 runs to 13 residues. The CDR3 spells CATSSGDSYEQYF. CDR3 bases: TGTGCCACCAGCTCCGGGGACTCCTACGAGCAGTACTTC.

This chain connects TRBV29-1 to TRBJ2-7; possibly TRBD1 for D (6 bases). In germline, CDR1 is SQVTM, CDR2 ANQGSEA. V was trimmed by 4 bases and J by 2 bases, leaving 18 bases between them. There are 15 residues in the CDR3. As DNA, the CDR3 is TGCAGCGTTGCTGGGGGCAGGGCCGGGACCTACGAGCAGTACTTC. This codes for CSVAGGRAGTYEQYF.

This clonotype has ten or more counts. The V gene is TRBV15, the J gene TRBJ2-6; D remains unclear. Germline lookup yields CDR1 LNHNV and CDR2 YYDKDF (reference sequence). Deletions cut 3 bases from V and 0 bases from J, with 12 bases between. The CDR3 covers 17 residues. CDR3 sequence reads: CATSRLRSSSGANVLTF. CDR3 DNA: TGTGCCACCAGCAGGCTCAGGTCCTCCTCTGGGGCCAACGTCCTGACTTTC.

This clonotype was counted between two and nine times. This chain uses TRBV20-1 with TRBJ2-2; TRBD2 might be the D (6 bases). Germline V CDR1 and CDR2: DFQATT, SNEGSKA (reference sequence). Trimming pared 2 bases from V and 6 bases from J, leaving 16 bases between. The CDR3 has 15 amino acids. The CDR3 here is CSARPPEEGSGELFF. CDR3 nucleotide sequence: TGCAGTGCTAGACCACCCGAGGAGGGGTCCGGGGAGCTGTTTTTT.

This clonotype was counted at least ten times. The J gene is TRBJ2-6, the V gene TRBV12-2. TRBV12-2 is a known pseudogene. This CDR3 comprises 19 residues. Here the CDR3 reads CASRLAQTFMSSGANVLTF. The CDR3, as DNA: TGTGCAAGTCGCTTAGCGCAAACGTTTATGAGCTCTGGGGCCAACGTCCTGACTTTC.

This clonotype was recorded many times. The chain carries TRBV2 and TRBJ1-6, with 8 bases that match TRBD1. The CDR3 sequence is 16 residues long. J lost 7 bases, V lost 8 bases, and 13 bases had no gene match. The germline V gene encodes CDR1 SNHLY and CDR2 FYNNEI. The CDR3 nucleotides are TGTGCCAGCCAAGCACTAGTGGGACAGGAGAATTCACCCCTCCACTTT. As protein: CASQALVGQENSPLHF.

J is TRBJ1-1 and V is TRBV4-3, with a weak D call TRBD1 (6 bases). CDR1 and CDR2 (germline): LGHNA, YSLEER. The V gene lost 6 bases and the J gene lost 4 bases, with 12 bases spanning the gap. The CDR3 totals 13 residues. The CDR3 region has the DNA TGCGCCAGCAGGGAAGGGGGGCGCACTGAAGCTTTCTTT. Its translation: CASREGGRTEAFF.

This clonotype was found many times. This chain uses TRBV2 with TRBJ1-2; possible D gene TRBD1, 6 bases. The germline V gene has CDR1 SNHLY and CDR2 FYNNEI. This CDR3 is 13 amino acids long. Trimming pared 3 bases from V and 5 bases from J, leaving 10 bases between. CDR3 amino acids: CASSEGAQYGYTF. DNA of the CDR3: TGTGCCAGCAGTGAGGGGGCGCAATATGGCTACACCTTC.

This clonotype was counted ten times or more. The V call is TRBV6-2 or TRBV6-3, the J call TRBJ1-2, with D maybe TRBD1 (6 bases). V shed 3 bases and J shed 6 bases, with 11 bases lying between them. Germline CDR1 and CDR2: MNHEY and SVGEGT. The CDR3 spans 13 residues. The chain's CDR3 is CASSYGGRDGYTF. For the CDR3, the DNA is TGTGCCAGCAGTTATGGGGGGCGTGATGGCTACACCTTC.

The chain joins TRBV18 to TRBJ2-1, with TRBD1 as a possible D gene (6 bases). The CDR3 consists of 15 residues. Germline V gene sequence: CDR1 KGHSH, CDR2 LQKENI. The V gene lost 2 bases and the J gene lost 4 bases, with 12 bases spanning the gap. As DNA, the CDR3 is TGTGCCAGCTCACCAGGGAAGGGGGTATACAATGAGCAGTTCTTC. Translated, it gives CASSPGKGVYNEQFF.

This clonotype was counted at least ten times. The chain employs TRBV6-2 or TRBV6-3 and TRBJ2-1, with 8 bases fitting TRBD2. Germline values: CDR1 MNHEY, CDR2 SVGEGT. This CDR3 comprises 18 residues. Trimming cost V 5 bases and J 7 bases; bases outside gene matches: 19. The CDR3 region is CASSAPVGGGPLGNEQFF. In nucleotides, the CDR3 is TGTGCCAGCAGTGCCCCCGTTGGCGGGGGGCCGCTGGGGAATGAGCAGTTCTTC.

The chain combines TRBV2 with TRBJ1-5, with D hard to call. The CDR3 is 15 amino acids. V dropped 2 bases and J dropped 2 bases, with 10 bases sitting between them. Germline assignment: CDR1 SNHLY and CDR2 FYNNEI. The CDR3, as DNA: TGTGCCAGCAGTGAATTACGGGGTGGCAATCAGCCCCAGCATTTT. Translating gives CASSELRGGNQPQHF.

The genes are TRBV2 and TRBJ1-5; possibly TRBD1 for D (6 bases). Germline lookup yields CDR1 SNHLY and CDR2 FYNNEI. The CDR3 extends over 15 amino acids. V was pared by 2 bases and J by 7 bases, with 15 bases between. The CDR3 region has the DNA TGTGCCAGCAGTGAAAGGGGGGGGATTACGCAGCCCCAGCATTTT. This sequence encodes CASSERGGITQPQHF.

This clonotype was detected a few times. The J gene is TRBJ2-7, the V gene TRBV5-1; D is ambiguous. Trimming took 5 bases from V and 2 from J, leaving 8 bases between them. Germline CDR1 is SGHRS and CDR2 is YFSETQ. This CDR3 region has 12 residues. CDR3 region: CASSDTTYEQYF. CDR3 nucleotides: TGCGCCAGCAGTGATACTACCTACGAGCAGTACTTC.

The chain carries TRBV3-1 and TRBJ2-7; 13 nucleotides match TRBD2. With V trimmed by 2 bases and J by 7 bases, 5 bases remained unmatched. The CDR3 runs 15 residues. Germline V CDR1 and CDR2: LGHDT, YNNKEL (reference sequence). The CDR3 sequence: CASSQFRLAGGEQYF. CDR3 DNA: TGTGCCAGCAGCCAATTCAGACTAGCGGGGGGAGAGCAGTACTTC.

This clonotype was seen a few times. This chain uses TRBV20-1 with TRBJ1-1; D may be TRBD1 (5 bases). V lost 7 bases to trimming and J lost 1 base, with 13 bases between them. There are 13 residues in the CDR3. CDR1 and CDR2 (germline): DFQATT, SNEGSKA (reference sequence). The CDR3 bases are TGCAGTGGCCTCCGGGACTCGAACACTGAAGCTTTCTTT. Its translation is CSGLRDSNTEAFF.

The J gene is TRBJ2-1, the V gene TRBV4-3; 10 positions match TRBD2. Germline CDR1 is LGHNA and CDR2 is YSLEER. CDR3 length equals 15 residues. V lost 4 bases to trimming and J lost 7 bases; unmatched junction nucleotides: 7. The CDR3 nucleotides are TGCGCCAGCAGCCGGGGACTAGCGACGTGGAATGAGCAGTTCTTC. It encodes CASSRGLATWNEQFF.

This clonotype has ten or more counts. This rearrangement joins TRBV24-1 to TRBJ2-2; D is ambiguous. This CDR3 has 15 amino acids. Between the trimmed V and J ends, which lost 2 bases and 7 bases, there was a span of 13 bases. Germline CDR1 and CDR2: KGHDR and SFDVKD. The CDR3 DNA reads as TGTGCCACCAGTGATTCGGCCAGTTCAGGCGGGGAGCTGTTTTTT. Residues: CATSDSASSGGELFF.

This clonotype was detected ten times or more. The chain recombines TRBV11-2 with TRBJ2-6; unclear D gene. This CDR3 region has 14 residues. Per the germline V gene, CDR1 is SGHAT and CDR2 is FQNNGV. V lost 5 bases and J lost 1, with 6 bases in between. The chain's CDR3 is CASSRRSGANVLTF. In nucleotides, the CDR3 is TGTGCCAGCAGCCGGCGATCTGGGGCCAACGTCCTGACTTTC. Full variable domain (remainder filled in from reference TRBV11-2 and TRBJ2-6): EAGVAQSPRYKIIEKRQSVAFWCNPISGHATLYWYQQILGQGPKLLIQFQNNGVVDDSQLPKDRFSAERLKGVDSTLKIQPAKLEDSAVYLCASSRRSGANVLTFGAGSRLTVL.

In this sample, this clonotype turned up many times. V usage is TRBV19 and J usage is TRBJ2-6; a weak D match, TRBD2 (5 bases). The CDR3 totals 15 residues. V was cut by 7 bases and J by 4 bases, with 14 bases left in between. From germline, CDR1 is LNHDA and CDR2 SQIVND (reference sequence). The CDR3: CASKGRGSGANVLTF. The CDR3, as DNA: TGTGCCAGTAAAGGTCGGGGTTCAGGGGCCAACGTCCTGACTTTC.